This entry features one T cell receptor beta chain sequence. Its cognate antigen is unknown. These data come from a study of persistence of HIV-infected CD4 T cells. Notes on the study in general: CMV- and Gag-responding cells had lower TCRbeta richness than CD3/CD28-responding cells. Bulk TCR data could not be restricted to HIV-1-infected CMV-responding cells.

Germline V gives CDR1 MNHEY, CDR2 SVGAGI. CDR3 length: 15 amino acids. J was trimmed by 4 bases and V by 4 bases; bases with no gene match: 7. Sequencing used immunoSEQ version 4 in survey mode. The data were produced by immunoSEQ multiplex PCR, yet TCRdb's version contains in-frame clones alone and is incomplete. The data hold approximately 32,000 clones, with roughly four fifths observed a single time. Overlapping HIV-1 Gag 15-mer peptides at around 0.91 ug per peptide per mL were used. Sorted nonresponding memory CD4+ T cells were CD40L-negative, CD69-negative, CD45RO-high. CD8-depleted PBMCs were stimulated less than 20 hours with anti-CD28/CD49d costimulation, CD40-blocking antibody and enfuvirtide.

The sequence was collected from an adult woman with HIV who was CMV-seropositive. V usage is TRBV6-5 and J usage is TRBJ1-3; 7 nucleotides agree with TRBD1. The sample here was CD4+ T cells sorted from PBMCs after roughly 18-hour stimulation, taken from a patient who received antiretroviral therapy. The CDR3 DNA sequence: TGTGCCAGCAGTTCAACAGGGGTGAGAGGAAACACCATATATTTT. This sequence encodes CASSSTGVRGNTIYF.